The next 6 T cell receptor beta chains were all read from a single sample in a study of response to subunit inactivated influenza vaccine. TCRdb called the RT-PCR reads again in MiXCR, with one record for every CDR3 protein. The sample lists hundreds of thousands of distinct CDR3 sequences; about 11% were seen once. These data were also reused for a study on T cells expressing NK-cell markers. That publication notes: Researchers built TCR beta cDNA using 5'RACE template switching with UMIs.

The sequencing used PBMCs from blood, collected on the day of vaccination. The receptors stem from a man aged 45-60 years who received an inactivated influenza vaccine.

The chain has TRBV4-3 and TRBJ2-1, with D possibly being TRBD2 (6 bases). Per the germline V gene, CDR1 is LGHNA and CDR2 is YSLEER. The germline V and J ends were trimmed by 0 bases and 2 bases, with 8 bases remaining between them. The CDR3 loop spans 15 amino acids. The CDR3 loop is CASSQDGGTYNEQFF. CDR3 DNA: TGCGCCAGCAGCCAAGATGGCGGGACCTACAATGAGCAGTTCTTC.

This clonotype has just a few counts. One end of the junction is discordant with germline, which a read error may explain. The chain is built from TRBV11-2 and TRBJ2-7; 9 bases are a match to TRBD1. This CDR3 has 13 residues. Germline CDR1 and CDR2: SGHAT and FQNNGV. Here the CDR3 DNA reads TGTGCCAGCAGCTTACAGACCGGGACAGGGCCCAGCTTC. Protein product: CASSLQTGTGPSF.

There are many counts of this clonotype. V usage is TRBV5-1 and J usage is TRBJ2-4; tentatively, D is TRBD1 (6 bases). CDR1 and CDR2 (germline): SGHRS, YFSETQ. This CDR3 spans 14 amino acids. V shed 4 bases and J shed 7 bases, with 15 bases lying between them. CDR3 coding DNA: TGCGCCAGCAGCATGGGACAAGCCGTGAACATTCAGTACTTC. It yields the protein CASSMGQAVNIQYF. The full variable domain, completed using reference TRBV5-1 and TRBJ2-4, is KAGVTQTPRYLIKTRGQQVTLSCSPISGHRSVSWYQQTPGQGLQFLFEYFSETQRNKGNFPGRFSGRQFSNSRSEMNVSTLELGDSALYLCASSMGQAVNIQYFGAGTRLSVL.

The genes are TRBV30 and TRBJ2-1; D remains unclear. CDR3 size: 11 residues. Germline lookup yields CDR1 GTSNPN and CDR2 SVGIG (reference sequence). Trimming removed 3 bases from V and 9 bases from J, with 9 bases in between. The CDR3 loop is CAWSQPSEQFF. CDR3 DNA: TGTGCCTGGAGCCAGCCGAGTGAGCAGTTCTTC.

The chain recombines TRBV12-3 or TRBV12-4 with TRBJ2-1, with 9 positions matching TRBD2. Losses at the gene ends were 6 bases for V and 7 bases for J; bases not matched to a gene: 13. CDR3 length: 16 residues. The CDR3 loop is CASRLSGGHFANEQFF. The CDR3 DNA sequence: TGTGCCAGCAGGCTTAGCGGGGGACATTTTGCGAATGAGCAGTTCTTC.

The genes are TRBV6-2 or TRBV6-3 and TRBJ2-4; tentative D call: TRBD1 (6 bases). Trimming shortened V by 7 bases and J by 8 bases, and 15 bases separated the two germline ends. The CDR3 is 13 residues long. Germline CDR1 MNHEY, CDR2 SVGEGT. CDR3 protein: CASTRPEGDIQYF. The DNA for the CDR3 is TGTGCCAGCACCCGGCCAGAGGGGGACATTCAGTACTTC.